What follows describes a single TCR beta chain. The clone's antigen remains unknown. No qualities accompany the bases; no much larger clone lies one base away. The trial excluded patients who had a history of autoimmune disease or who were on systemic immunosuppression. Peripheral blood for TCR sequencing was collected from all dose cohorts at baseline, on cycle 4 day 1, and on cycle 7 day 1. Samples came from an open-label, multicenter, first-in-human phase I dose-escalation trial of ivuxolimab. Adults with locally advanced or metastatic head and neck squamous cell, hepatocellular, melanoma or renal cell carcinoma were enrolled in the trial. Before TCR sequencing, CD4+ T cells and CD8+ T cells from peripheral blood were sorted into separate populations. CDR1 and CDR2 are read off the germline V gene as MNHEY and SVGAGI. The V and J ends are trimmed by 6 bases and 7 bases, leaving 18 bases between them. The CDR3, from cysteine to phenylalanine, totals 14 residues. The CDR3 DNA has 42 bases and is translated from base 1.

These data are taken from a study of OX40 agonist ivuxolimab in advanced cancers. In terms of the full investigation: Ivuxolimab was a fully human IgG2 agonistic monoclonal antibody targeting the costimulatory receptor OX40 (CD134). Intravenous ivuxolimab was administered to patients every 2 weeks at six dose levels: 0.01, 0.1, 0.3, 1.5, 3 and 10 mg/kg. Of the roughly 50 dose-escalation patients, hepatocellular carcinoma was present in some 19, melanoma in roughly 15, renal cell carcinoma in 9 and head and neck cancer in 9. A male proportion of approximately 83% and a mean age of approximately 61 years, ranging from 23 to 79, were recorded for the dose-escalation cohort. Patients were allowed to have had prior anti-PD-1, anti-PD-L1 or anti-CTLA-4 therapy, and more than 30% of the dose-escalation patients had previously received checkpoint inhibitors. Partial responses occurred in three dose-escalation patients: two with cutaneous melanoma and one with hepatocellular carcinoma. The point of sequencing TCRbeta in the periphery was to test whether ivuxolimab changed TCR sequence diversity and drove clonal T-cell expansion. The paper describes the monotherapy dose-escalation part (N = 52 patients) of the phase I trial of ivuxolimab. Broad study findings and their caveats: Low levels of normalized T-cell clonal expansion were also seen in some patients who did not respond. In partial responders in the 0.1-3.0 mg/kg groups, normalized peripheral clonal expansion was found to be among the lowest, especially among CD8+ T cells. The antigen specificity of the clonally expanded peripheral T cells was not determined. After ivuxolimab, expanded clones were on average more numerous among CD8+ T cells than among CD4+ T cells. Clonal expansion of both CD4+ and CD8+ blood T cells was observed from baseline to week 6 at doses 0.1 to 3.0 mg/kg.

Genomic DNA was isolated from the sorted cells so that the TCRbeta CDR3 region could be sequenced. The immunoSEQ Assay was used to sequence the TCRbeta CDR3 regions. TCRdb stores this immuneACCESS table with in-frame sequences only. Part of the clones is absent; in the studies checked, under half of the shortfall reflects unresolved V genes, and no reason is known for the rest. This sample lists roughly 59,000 clones; 90% to 95% were detected once. The ten largest clones capture about an eighth of the sample. This TCR was sampled from an adult with an advanced solid tumor such as melanoma, head and neck, liver or kidney cancer. This specimen consisted of CD4+ or CD8+ T cells sorted from blood, obtained in a trial of the OX40 agonist ivuxolimab. Recombination connected TRBV6-5 to TRBJ1-2; no D gene is confidently identified. The CDR3 amino acid sequence is: CASRTDWGIAGYTF. The DNA sequence is as follows: TGTGCCAGCAGAACCGACTGGGGAATTGCTGGCTACACCTTC.